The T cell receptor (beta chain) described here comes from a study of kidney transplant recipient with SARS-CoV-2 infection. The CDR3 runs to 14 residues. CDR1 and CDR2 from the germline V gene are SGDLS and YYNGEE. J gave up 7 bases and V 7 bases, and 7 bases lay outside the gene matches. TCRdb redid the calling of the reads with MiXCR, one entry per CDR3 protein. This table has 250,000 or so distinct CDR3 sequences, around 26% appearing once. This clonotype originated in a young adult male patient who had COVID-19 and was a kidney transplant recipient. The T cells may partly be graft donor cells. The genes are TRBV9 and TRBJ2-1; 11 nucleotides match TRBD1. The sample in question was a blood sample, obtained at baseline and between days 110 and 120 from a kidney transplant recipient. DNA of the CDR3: TGTGCCAGCGGGACAGGGGGACGTGGGAATGAGCAGTTCTTC. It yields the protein CASGTGGRGNEQFF.